Following are 28 T cell receptor beta chains from one sample sequenced in a study of T cell clones after liver transplantation. Method: immunoSEQ multiplex PCR; TCRdb's copy keeps in-frame clones and lacks some. The table shows about 33,000 clones, with about 93% occurring only once. Source: CD8+ T cells from blood, taken 12 months after liver transplant. These receptors all stem from a human patient who received a liver transplant. The T cells may come from the graft donor.

Comment on this clone: A read error likely explains this, since a far larger clone differs by one base. The same CDR3 arises from other DNA sequences in this sample as well. The genes are TRBV6-1 and TRBJ2-7, with TRBD2 identical over 11 bases. CDR1 and CDR2 from the germline V gene are MNHNS and SASEGT. The CDR3 runs 17 residues. Trimming at V came to 3 bases and at J to 4 bases, leaving 11 bases not matched to a gene. CDR3 sequence reads: CASSEDPRVAGGYEQYF. DNA of the CDR3: TGTGCCAGCAGTGAGGACCCAAGAGTAGCGGGAGGGTACGAGCAGTACTTC.

The genes are TRBV12-5 and TRBJ2-7; TRBD1 matches 11 bases. The CDR3 loop spans 14 amino acids. Germline-derived CDR1 and CDR2 are LGHNT and FRNRAP. The V gene end was trimmed by 5 bases and the J gene end by 5 bases; junction bases not matched to a gene: 5. The DNA of the CDR3 is TGTGCTAGTGGTCGGACAGGGGGCATGGACGAGCAGTACTTC. Its translation is CASGRTGGMDEQYF.

This sequence joins TRBV27 and TRBJ2-5, with 9 positions matching TRBD1. The end of the DNA is better explained by TRBJ2-7, so the J call may be wrong. Germline V gene lookup returns CDR1 MNHEY and CDR2 SMNVEV (reference sequence). The CDR3 consists of 15 residues. CDR3 nucleotides: TGTGCCAGCAGTTTATTGGGGACAGGGAACCACGAGCAGTACTTC. This translates into CASSLLGTGNHEQYF.

The gene calls are TRBV2 and TRBJ1-5; D might be TRBD1 (6 bases). The length of the CDR3 is 15 residues. V lost 3 bases and J lost 4, with 13 bases in between. The germline V gene has CDR1 SNHLY and CDR2 FYNNEI. This chain's CDR3 is CASSERGQLNQPQHF. In DNA form, the CDR3 reads TGTGCCAGCAGTGAGCGGGGGCAGCTTAATCAGCCCCAGCATTTT.

J is TRBJ2-2 and V is TRBV11-3; D might be TRBD1 (6 bases). Trimming pared 2 bases from V and 0 bases from J, leaving 7 bases between. This CDR3 region has 15 residues. CDR1 and CDR2 (germline): SGHNT, YENEEA. DNA for the CDR3: TGTGCCAGCAGCTTACAGGGGCCGAACACCGGGGAGCTGTTTTTT. Protein product: CASSLQGPNTGELFF.

The rearrangement joins TRBV12-5 to TRBJ1-1; D gene uncertain. This CDR3 is 11 amino acids long. With 6 bases removed from V and 6 bases from J, the gap between germline ends came to 8 bases. Germline V gene lookup returns CDR1 LGHNT and CDR2 FRNRAP. The CDR3 DNA reads as TGTGCTAGTGGATTACCCCCTGAAGCTTTCTTT. Protein sequence: CASGLPPEAFF.

CDR3 loop: CASSEEVSHTQYF. For the CDR3, the DNA is TGTGCCAGCAGCGAGGAGGTTTCCCATACGCAGTATTTT. The chain recombines TRBV5-4 with TRBJ2-3; tentative D call: TRBD2 (5 bases). The V end was cut by 4 bases, the J end by 7 bases, with 13 bases between. This CDR3 has 13 residues. Germline CDR1 reads SGHNT; CDR2 reads YYREEE (reference sequence).

V is TRBV7-3 and J is TRBJ2-5; 11 positions agree with TRBD1. CDR1 SGHTA and CDR2 FQGTGA come from the germline V gene. Trimming removed 5 bases from V and 2 bases from J; junction bases left unmatched: 4. The CDR3 is made up of 15 amino acids. DNA of the CDR3: TGTGCCAGCAGCGTCGGGACAGGGGGACAAGAGACCCAGTACTTC. Amino acid sequence: CASSVGTGGQETQYF.

CDR3 sequence reads: CASSQDWPRPEDTQYF. The CDR3, as DNA: TGTGCCAGCAGCCAAGATTGGCCTCGCCCCGAAGATACGCAGTATTTT. This chain connects TRBV4-2 to TRBJ2-3, with D unresolved. V gave up 0 bases and J gave up 5 bases, with 15 bases separating them. This CDR3 is built from 16 residues. In germline, CDR1 is LGHNA, CDR2 YNFKEQ.

The rearrangement uses TRBV21-1 and TRBJ2-7; no DNA check was done on the table's D call, TRBD1. TRBV21-1 is listed as a pseudogene. The CDR3 consists of 13 residues. The DNA for the CDR3 is TGTGCCAGCAGTAAGGACAGGGCCTACGAGCAGTACTTC. Encoded protein: CASSKDRAYEQYF.

The genes are TRBV7-3 and TRBJ1-5; D gene uncertain. The CDR3 covers 16 residues. In germline, CDR1 is SGHTA, CDR2 FQGTGA. Trimming stripped 3 bases from V and 0 bases from J, with 12 bases between. The DNA for the CDR3 is TGTGCCAGCAGCTTTCCCCCCAGGTATAGCAATCAGCCCCAGCATTTT. Its translation is CASSFPPRYSNQPQHF.

This clone came up once. J is TRBJ2-1 and V is TRBV6-5; D is undetermined. V was clipped by 4 bases and J by 5 bases, with 9 bases between them. Germline CDR1 reads MNHEY; CDR2 reads SVGAGI. CDR3 length equals 13 residues. CDR3 sequence: CASSWEGHNEQFF. The CDR3 coding sequence is TGTGCCAGCAGTTGGGAAGGCCACAATGAGCAGTTCTTC.

V gene TRBV19 combines with J gene TRBJ2-5; 7 nucleotides agree with TRBD2. The CDR3 runs to 15 residues. The V segment lost 3 bases and the J segment 0 bases; nucleotides outside the gene matches: 4. Germline V CDR1 and CDR2: LNHDA, SQIVND (reference sequence). As DNA, the CDR3 is TGTGCCAGTAGTATCTGGCGGGAGAACCAAGAGACCCAGTACTTC. It translates to CASSIWRENQETQYF.

The chain links TRBV7-9 to TRBJ2-7; TRBD2 matches 7 bases. V was clipped by 1 base and J by 4 bases; unmatched bases: 4. The length of the CDR3 is 14 residues. CDR1 is SEHNR and CDR2 is FQNEAQ in the germline V gene (reference sequence). The CDR3 coding sequence is TGTGCCAGCAGCTTAGATCCGGGGGGATACGAGCAGTACTTC. Its protein is CASSLDPGGYEQYF.

The genes are TRBV10-3 and TRBJ2-7; D not resolved. Trimming took 0 bases from V and 5 from J, leaving 8 bases between them. This CDR3 region has 13 residues. Germline CDR1 ENHRY, CDR2 SYGVKD. CDR3 in DNA: TGTGCCATCAGTGAGTCGATTGGCGACGAGCAGTACTTC. Translated, it gives CAISESIGDEQYF.

This clone was seen a single time. This chain uses TRBV6-5 with TRBJ2-7; D uncertain. From germline, CDR1 is MNHEY and CDR2 SVGAGI. With 0 bases removed from V and 3 bases from J, the gap between germline ends came to 15 bases. The CDR3 has 16 amino acids. The CDR3 sequence is CASSYSSGQKYYEQYF. CDR3 sequence (DNA): TGTGCCAGCAGTTACTCGAGTGGGCAGAAGTACTACGAGCAGTACTTC.

The V and J genes are TRBV7-2 and TRBJ2-5; TRBD1 or TRBD2 may be the D gene (6 bases each). In germline, CDR1 is SGHTA, CDR2 FQGNSA. The CDR3 is 15 residues long. Trimming removed 2 bases from V and 7 bases from J, with 17 bases in between. The CDR3 here is CASSLRLGGRGTQYF. In DNA form, the CDR3 reads TGTGCCAGCAGCTTACGCCTTGGGGGGCGCGGGACCCAGTACTTC.

The J gene is TRBJ2-3, the V gene TRBV9; 8 bases are a match to TRBD1. CDR1 is SGDLS, CDR2 YYNGEE, per germline. The trim removed 3 bases at V and 0 bases at J, leaving 0 bases unmatched. This CDR3 is built from 14 residues. CDR3 sequence reads: CASSGDRSTDTQYF. In nucleotides, the CDR3 is TGTGCCAGCAGCGGGGACAGGAGCACAGATACGCAGTATTTT.

The chain combines TRBV27 with TRBJ1-1; D perhaps matches TRBD1 (5 bases). Germline lookup yields CDR1 MNHEY and CDR2 SMNVEV (reference sequence). CDR3 size: 16 residues. V lost 4 bases and J 2 bases, leaving 17 bases between the germline ends. CDR3 coding DNA: TGTGCCAGCAGTTCCCCTCCTGGGAGGGGAAACACTGAAGCTTTCTTT. Translation: CASSSPPGRGNTEAFF.

This clone was found a few times. The CDR3 protein is CASRPDTGELFF. The CDR3 DNA follows: TGTGCCAGTAGGCCAGACACCGGGGAGCTGTTTTTT. V gene TRBV19 combines with J gene TRBJ2-2; D unclear. The V gene's germline CDR1 is LNHDA and CDR2 SQIVND (reference sequence). This CDR3 region has 12 residues. Between the trimmed V and J ends, which lost 6 bases and 3 bases, there was a span of 5 bases.

The chain uses TRBV28 and TRBJ1-2; no clear D gene. This CDR3 spans 13 amino acids. Germline values: CDR1 MDHEN, CDR2 SYDVKM. Trimming left V 7 bases short and J 3 bases short, with 12 bases between. DNA for the CDR3: TGTGCCAGCATAAGCGGAGGATACTATGGCTACACCTTC. Translating it yields CASISGGYYGYTF.

The chain couples TRBV2 to TRBJ2-7, with unresolved D. The CDR3 has 10 residues. The V and J ends lost 5 bases and 7 bases respectively, with 6 bases between them. Germline V gene lookup returns CDR1 SNHLY and CDR2 FYNNEI. Here the CDR3 reads CASSPGEQYF. The CDR3 DNA is TGTGCCAGCAGTCCCGGGGAGCAGTACTTC.

This clone was seen just once. The chain joins TRBV11-2 to TRBJ1-1; D not certain. V was pared by 1 base and J by 2 bases, with 8 bases between. The CDR3 has 14 amino acids. CDR1 SGHAT and CDR2 FQNNGV come from the germline V gene. CDR3 sequence reads: CASSLGTGNTEAFF. The CDR3 DNA reads TGTGCCAGCAGCTTAGGGACGGGAAACACTGAAGCTTTCTTT.

The V and J genes are TRBV10-1 and TRBJ1-3; D may be TRBD1 (5 bases). The germline gives CDR1 WNHNN, CDR2 SYGVQD (reference sequence). CDR3 length: 14 amino acids. V was pared by 6 bases and J by 7 bases, with 16 bases between. CDR3 sequence (DNA): TGCGCCAGCAGCACGGCGGGGGTCGGGAACACCATATATTTT. Its translation: CASSTAGVGNTIYF.

This rearrangement joins TRBV13 to TRBJ2-7; 8 bases line up with TRBD1. The CDR3 runs 12 residues. V shed 5 bases and J 5 bases; nucleotides not matched to a gene: 2. Germline-derived CDR1 and CDR2 are PRHDT and FYEKMQ (reference sequence). CDR3 residues: CASSRTGNEQYF. The CDR3 nucleotides read TGTGCCAGCAGCAGGACAGGGAACGAGCAGTACTTC.

This rearrangement joins TRBV11-3 to TRBJ2-7; 8 nucleotides agree with TRBD2. Germline loops: CDR1 SGHNT, CDR2 YENEEA. J lost 5 bases, V lost 5 bases, and 14 bases had no gene match. CDR3 length: 16 residues. This CDR3 reads CASSPRFAREVDEQYF. CDR3 bases: TGTGCCAGCAGCCCTAGATTCGCGCGGGAGGTAGACGAGCAGTACTTC.

The V call is TRBV27, the J call TRBJ1-1; 7 nucleotides align to TRBD1. This CDR3 spans 13 amino acids. The germline V gene encodes CDR1 MNHEY and CDR2 SMNVEV (reference sequence). V dropped 5 bases and J dropped 6; count of bases not matched to a gene: 6. CDR3 sequence (DNA): TGTGCCAGCAGTACAACCCAGGGGGCTGAAGCTTTCTTT. It specifies CASSTTQGAEAFF.

The chain is built from TRBV7-2 and TRBJ2-1; D may correspond to TRBD1 or TRBD2 (5 bases each). This CDR3 is 12 amino acids long. Trimming took 4 bases from V and 12 from J, leaving 13 bases between them. The germline gives CDR1 SGHTA, CDR2 FQGNSA. The CDR3: CASSYSGPLQFF. CDR3 DNA sequence: TGTGCCAGCAGCTATTCGGGGCCTCTGCAGTTCTTC.